The T cell receptor beta chain described here comes from a study of blood T cell repertoires in COVID-19. Overall study context: COVID-19 samples, acute and convalescent, were from the United States, Italy and Spain. The analysed material was cDNA or gDNA that came from T cells, B-cell-depleted T cells, or PBMCs.

Germline lookup yields CDR1 LGHDT and CDR2 YNNKEL (reference sequence). With 1 base clipped from V and 9 bases from J, the junction kept 9 bases outside the gene matches. The CDR3 length is 15 residues. Seattle-derived patients entered the study during active infection and were followed longitudinally. The data were produced by immunoSEQ multiplex PCR, yet TCRdb's version contains in-frame clones alone and is incomplete. The repertoire consists of approximately 180,000 clones, with roughly 89% occurring once and the leading ten covering around 13%. The sample was peripheral blood. The TCR sequence derives from a woman in her 70s with COVID-19, enrolled during active disease. The J gene is TRBJ1-2, the V gene TRBV3-1 (or the pseudogene TRBV3-2); TRBD1 matches 9 bases. Here the CDR3 DNA reads TGTGCCAGCAGCCAAGGAGACAGGGGGAATGAGCGCTACACCTTC. Protein product: CASSQGDRGNERYTF.